This TCR beta chain was captured by sequencing in a study of technical replicates of blood from a few donors. Trimming removed 4 bases at V and 7 bases at J, with 14 bases between. Germline V gene data show CDR1 as SNHLY and CDR2 as FYNNEI. This CDR3 is built from 13 residues. Sequenced by immunoSEQ multiplex PCR; TCRdb stores in-frame clones only, minus some. The sample records approximately 100,000 clones, 95% to 96% being singletons. The chain uses TRBV2 and TRBJ2-7; D gene ambiguous. This clonotype was sampled from a human donor in good health. Specimen: T cells isolated from PBMCs. DNA of the CDR3: TGTGCCAGCAGTGTTTTGCCCCCCGGGGAGCAGTACTTC. This sequence encodes CASSVLPPGEQYF.